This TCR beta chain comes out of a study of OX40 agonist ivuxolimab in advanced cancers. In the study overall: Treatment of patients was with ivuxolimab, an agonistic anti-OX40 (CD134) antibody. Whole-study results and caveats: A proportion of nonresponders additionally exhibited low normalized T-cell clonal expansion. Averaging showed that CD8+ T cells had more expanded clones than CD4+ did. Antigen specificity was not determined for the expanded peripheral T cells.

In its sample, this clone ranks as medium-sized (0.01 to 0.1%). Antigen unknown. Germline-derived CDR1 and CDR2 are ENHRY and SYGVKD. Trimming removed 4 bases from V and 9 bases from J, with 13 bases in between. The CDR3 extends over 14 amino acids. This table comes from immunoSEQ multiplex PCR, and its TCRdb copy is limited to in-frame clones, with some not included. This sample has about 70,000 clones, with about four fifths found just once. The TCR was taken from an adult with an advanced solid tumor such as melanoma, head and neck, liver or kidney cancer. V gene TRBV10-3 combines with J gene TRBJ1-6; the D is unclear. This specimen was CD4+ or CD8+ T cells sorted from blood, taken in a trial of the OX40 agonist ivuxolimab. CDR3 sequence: CAISGPRAGSPLHF. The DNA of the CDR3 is TGTGCCATCAGTGGGCCCCGAGCTGGTTCACCCCTCCACTTT.